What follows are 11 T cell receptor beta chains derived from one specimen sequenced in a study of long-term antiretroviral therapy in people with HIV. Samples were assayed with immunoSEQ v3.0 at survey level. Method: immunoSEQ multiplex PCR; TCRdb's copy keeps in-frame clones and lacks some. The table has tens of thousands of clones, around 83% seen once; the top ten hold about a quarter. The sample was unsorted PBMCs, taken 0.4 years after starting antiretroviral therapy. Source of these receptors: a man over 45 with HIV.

CDR3 bases: TGTGCCAGCAGCCAGGGGACATCTAACTATGGCTACACCTTC. It is translated as CASSQGTSNYGYTF. The J gene is TRBJ1-2, the V gene TRBV7-2; D possibly corresponds to TRBD1 (6 bases). This CDR3 has 14 amino acids. The V gene lost 5 bases and the J gene lost 0 bases, with 10 bases spanning the gap. Per the germline V gene, CDR1 is SGHTA and CDR2 is FQGNSA.

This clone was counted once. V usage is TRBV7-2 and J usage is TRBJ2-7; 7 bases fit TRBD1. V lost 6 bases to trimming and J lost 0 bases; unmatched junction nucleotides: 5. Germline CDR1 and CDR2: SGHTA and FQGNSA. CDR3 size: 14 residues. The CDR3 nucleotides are TGTGCCAGCAGGAGGGGGACAGACTCCTACGAGCAGTACTTC. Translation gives CASRRGTDSYEQYF.

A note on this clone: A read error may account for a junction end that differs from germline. The CDR3: CASSLGWGISDEQFF. CDR3 coding DNA: TGTGCTAGCAGCTTAGGTTGGGGGATTTCTGATGAGCAGTTCTTC. The rearrangement links TRBV7-7 to TRBJ2-1; D is perhaps TRBD1 or TRBD2 (5 bases each). Germline V lookup: CDR1 SSHAT, CDR2 FNYEAQ (reference sequence). This CDR3 has 15 residues.

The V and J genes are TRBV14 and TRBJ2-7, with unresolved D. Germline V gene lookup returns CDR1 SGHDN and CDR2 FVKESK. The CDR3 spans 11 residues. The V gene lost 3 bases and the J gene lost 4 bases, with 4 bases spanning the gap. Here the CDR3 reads CASSHRYEQYF. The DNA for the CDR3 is TGTGCCAGCAGCCACCGATACGAGCAGTACTTC.

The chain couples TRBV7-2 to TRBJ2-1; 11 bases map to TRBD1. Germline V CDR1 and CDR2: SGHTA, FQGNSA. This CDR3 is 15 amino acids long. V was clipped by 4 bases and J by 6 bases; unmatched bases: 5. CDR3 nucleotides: TGTGCCAGCAGCTCCCCGGGACAGGGGGTCAATGAGCAGTTCTTC. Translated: CASSSPGQGVNEQFF.

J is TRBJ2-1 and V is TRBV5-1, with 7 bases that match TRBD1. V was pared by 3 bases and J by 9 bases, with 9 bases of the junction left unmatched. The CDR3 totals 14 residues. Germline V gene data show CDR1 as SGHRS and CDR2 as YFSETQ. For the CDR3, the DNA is TGCGCCAGCAGCTCCCGACAGGGCCCCAGTGAGCAGTTCTTC. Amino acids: CASSSRQGPSEQFF.

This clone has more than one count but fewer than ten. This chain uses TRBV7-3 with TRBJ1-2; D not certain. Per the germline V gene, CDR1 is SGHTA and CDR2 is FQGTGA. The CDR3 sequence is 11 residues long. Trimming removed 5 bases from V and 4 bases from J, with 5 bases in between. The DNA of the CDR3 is TGTGCCAGCAGCCGGGGCTATGGCTACACCTTC. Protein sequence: CASSRGYGYTF.

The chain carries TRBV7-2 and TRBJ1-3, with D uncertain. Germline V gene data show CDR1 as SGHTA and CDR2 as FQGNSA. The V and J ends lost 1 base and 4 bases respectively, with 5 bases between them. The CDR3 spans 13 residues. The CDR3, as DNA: TGTGCCAGCAGCTTAGGGGTGGGAAACACCATATATTTT. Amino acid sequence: CASSLGVGNTIYF.

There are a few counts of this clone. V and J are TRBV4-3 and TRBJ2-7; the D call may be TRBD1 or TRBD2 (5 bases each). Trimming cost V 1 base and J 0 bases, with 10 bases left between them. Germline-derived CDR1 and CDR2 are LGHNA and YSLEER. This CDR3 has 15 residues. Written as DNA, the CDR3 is TGCGCCAGCAGCCAAGCCCGGGGCAGCTCCTACGAGCAGTACTTC. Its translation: CASSQARGSSYEQYF.

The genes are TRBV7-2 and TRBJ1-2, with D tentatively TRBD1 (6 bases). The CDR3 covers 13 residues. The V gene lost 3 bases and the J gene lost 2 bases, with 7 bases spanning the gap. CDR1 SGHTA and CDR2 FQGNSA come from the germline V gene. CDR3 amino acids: CASSFDRNYGYTF. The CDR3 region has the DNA TGTGCCAGCAGCTTCGACAGGAACTATGGCTACACCTTC. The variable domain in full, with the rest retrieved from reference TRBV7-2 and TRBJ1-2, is GAGVSQSPSNKVTEKGKDVELRCDPISGHTALYWYRQSLGQGLEFLIYFQGNSAPDKSGLPSDRFSAERTGGSVSTLTIQRTQQEDSAVYLCASSFDRNYGYTFGSGTRLTVV.

The CDR3 loop is CATTDTGDSQQYF. The CDR3 nucleotides are TGTGCCACGACGGATACAGGTGATTCGCAGCAGTACTTC. The rearrangement uses TRBV6-1 and TRBJ2-7, with D possibly being TRBD1 (5 bases). V lost 10 bases, J lost 8 bases, and 21 bases lay in between. Germline CDR1 is MNHNS and CDR2 is SASEGT. The CDR3 covers 13 residues.